Listed below are T cell receptor beta chains from one sample, sequenced in a study of post-analysis software for immune sequencing data. TCRdb re-called the PCR reads with MiXCR, one entry per CDR3 protein. The data contain 800,000 to 950,000 distinct CDR3 sequences, 53% of them singletons. The sample consisted of blood. Receptors originate from a girl under 18 with multiple sclerosis. Both conserved end residues are part of each CDR3. D genes are given only for firm matches. Expanded clones get a size class; other rows say once, few or many, or leave the size out.

D	V	size	J	CDR3	DNA
TRBD2	TRBV14	-	TRBJ2-1	CASSITSGDPNEQFF	TGTGCCAGCAGCATAACTAGCGGTGATCCCAATGAGCAGTTCTTC
-	TRBV5-1	-	TRBJ1-1	CASRFPEGPSRTEAFF	TGCGCCAGCAGGTTCCCCGAGGGACCCTCGAGAACTGAAGCTTTCTTT
TRBD1	TRBV5-6	few	TRBJ2-7	CASSFRDRYWDEQYF	TGTGCCAGCAGCTTCCGGGACAGATATTGGGACGAGCAGTACTTC
TRBD2	TRBV24-1	few	TRBJ2-5	CATSEGPTSGQETQYF	TGTGCCACCAGTGAAGGTCCTACTAGCGGACAAGAGACCCAGTACTTC
TRBD2	TRBV25-1	-	TRBJ2-5	CASSEGTSGRLDETQYF	TGTGCCAGCAGTGAAGGGACTAGCGGGAGGCTCGACGAGACCCAGTACTTC
-	TRBV5-1	-	TRBJ1-5	CASSPGSNSNQPQHF	TGCGCCAGCAGCCCCGGGTCGAATAGCAATCAGCCCCAGCATTTT
-	TRBV27	few	TRBJ2-1	CASSLLVSQGHTSYNEQFF	TGTGCCAGCAGTTTATTAGTGAGTCAGGGGCATACTTCCTACAATGAGCAGTTCTTC
TRBD2	TRBV11-2	once	TRBJ2-3	CATRVAGVTDTQYF	TGTGCCACCCGGGTAGCGGGAGTCACAGATACGCAGTATTTT
TRBD1	TRBV20-1	many	TRBJ1-2	CSAQPDRGSSGYTF	TGCAGTGCTCAGCCGGACAGGGGCTCGTCCGGCTACACCTTC
TRBD1	TRBV29-1	-	TRBJ2-5	CSVDEWDSRGTQYF	TGCAGCGTTGATGAATGGGACAGCCGGGGGACCCAGTACTTC
-	TRBV20-1	many	TRBJ2-1	CSVGGGDRNEQFF	TGCAGTGTCGGTGGGGGGGACAGGAATGAGCAGTTCTTC
-	TRBV21-1	few	TRBJ2-5	CASSKAWTSGRETQYF	TGTGCCAGCAGCAAAGCTTGGACTAGCGGGAGAGAGACCCAGTACTTC
-	TRBV7-9	-	TRBJ1-2	CASTSTRQHYGYTF	TGTGCCAGCACCTCAACTCGGCAGCACTATGGCTACACCTTC
-	TRBV2	-	TRBJ1-4	CASRAGSGEEKLFF	TGTGCCAGCAGGGCGGGGTCAGGGGAAGAAAAACTGTTTTTT
-	TRBV4-2	-	TRBJ2-7	CASSQDWNYGQYF	TGTGCCAGCAGCCAAGATTGGAACTACGGGCAGTACTTC
TRBD2	TRBV20-1	many	TRBJ2-1	CSATTPETSDYNEQFF	TGCAGTGCTACAACTCCCGAGACTAGCGACTACAATGAGCAGTTCTTC
TRBD1	TRBV12-3/TRBV12-4	-	TRBJ2-3	CASSSGQGSSADTQYF	TGTGCCAGCAGTTCCGGACAGGGGTCATCTGCAGATACGCAGTATTTT
-	TRBV29-1	-	TRBJ2-5	CSAREGTQYF	TGCAGCGCGCGAGAAGGGACCCAGTACTTC
TRBD1	TRBV5-1	-	TRBJ1-4	CASRTGQATNEKLFF	TGCGCCAGCAGGACGGGACAGGCAACTAATGAAAAACTGTTTTTT
-	TRBV20-1	few	TRBJ2-3	CSASGPFGVSDTQYF	TGCAGTGCTAGCGGACCCTTCGGGGTTTCAGATACGCAGTATTTT
-	TRBV7-3	-	TRBJ2-3	CASSSHWGQGTDTQYF	TGTGCCAGCAGCTCCCACTGGGGACAAGGCACAGATACGCAGTATTTT
TRBD2	TRBV12-3/TRBV12-4	-	TRBJ2-7	CASSEGLAGVSEQYF	TGTGCCAGCAGTGAGGGGCTAGCGGGAGTATCCGAGCAGTACTTC
-	TRBV20-1	-	TRBJ1-1	CSAPRMNTEAFF	TGCAGTGCTCCCAGGATGAACACTGAAGCTTTCTTT
-	TRBV29-1	few	TRBJ1-2	CSVEGDGYTF	TGCAGCGTTGAAGGGGATGGCTACACCTTC
-	TRBV20-1	-	TRBJ1-5	CSARGTVGNQPQHF	TGCAGTGCTAGAGGAACGGTAGGCAATCAGCCCCAGCATTTT
-	TRBV20-1	-	TRBJ1-2	CSARDQPVNYGYTF	TGCAGTGCTAGAGATCAACCGGTGAACTATGGCTACACCTTC
-	TRBV12-3/TRBV12-4	-	TRBJ1-1	CASSSPTGALSVGTEAFF	TGTGCCAGCAGTTCCCCGACAGGAGCTCTCTCGGTTGGCACTGAAGCTTTCTTT
-	TRBV11-2	-	TRBJ2-5	CASRPPGAYPETQYF	TGTGCCAGCAGACCCCCGGGGGCCTATCCAGAGACCCAGTACTTC
-	TRBV29-1	many	TRBJ2-1	CSVDGYNEQFF	TGCAGCGTTGACGGGTACAATGAGCAGTTCTTC
-	TRBV2	-	TRBJ2-5	CASRPRVGAEETQYF	TGTGCCAGCAGGCCCAGAGTAGGGGCGGAAGAGACCCAGTACTTC
TRBD2	TRBV7-9	-	TRBJ2-7	CASSFTGTSGSRYEQYF	TGTGCCAGCAGCTTTACCGGGACTAGCGGGAGTAGGTACGAGCAGTACTTC
TRBD2	TRBV12-3/TRBV12-4	-	TRBJ2-7	CASSPGGSGLISEQYF	TGTGCCAGCAGTCCGGGAGGTAGCGGACTAATTAGCGAGCAGTACTTC
TRBD2	TRBV27	-	TRBJ2-7	CASSLRAPASGGANYEQYF	TGTGCCAGCAGTTTAAGAGCCCCGGCTAGCGGGGGCGCAAACTACGAGCAGTACTTC
TRBD1	TRBV7-3	-	TRBJ1-1	CASSSQGMNTEAFF	TGTGCCAGCAGCTCACAGGGGATGAACACTGAAGCTTTCTTT
TRBD1	TRBV5-1	-	TRBJ1-1	CASSFRGQGRGTEAFF	TGCGCCAGCAGCTTCCGTGGACAGGGCAGGGGCACTGAAGCTTTCTTT
-	TRBV5-1	-	TRBJ2-6	CASSLDYSGANVLTF	TGCGCCAGCAGCCTCGACTACTCTGGGGCCAACGTCCTGACTTTC
TRBD2	TRBV20-1	-	TRBJ2-7	CSASPSSGAYEQYF	TGCAGTGCTAGTCCCTCTAGCGGAGCGTACGAGCAGTACTTC